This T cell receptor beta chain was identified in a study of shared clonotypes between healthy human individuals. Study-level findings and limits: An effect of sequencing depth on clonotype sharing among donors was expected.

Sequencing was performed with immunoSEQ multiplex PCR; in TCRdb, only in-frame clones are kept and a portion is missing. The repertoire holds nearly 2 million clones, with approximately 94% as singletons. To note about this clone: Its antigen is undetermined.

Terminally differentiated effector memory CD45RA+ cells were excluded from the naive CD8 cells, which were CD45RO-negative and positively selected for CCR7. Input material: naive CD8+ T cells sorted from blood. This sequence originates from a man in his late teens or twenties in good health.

The CDR3 bases are TGCGCCATACAGTCTAGCGCGGGTTTGGTGTACTTC. Amino acid sequence: CAIQSSAGLVYF. The chain is built from TRBV4-1 and TRBJ2-4, with D possibly being TRBD2 (6 bases). This CDR3 region has 12 residues. V was pared by 10 bases and J by 15 bases, with 22 bases between. Germline V gene data show CDR1 as MGHRA and CDR2 as YSYEKL.